The 5 T cell receptor beta chains in this list originate from one sample, sequenced in a study of shared clonotypes between healthy human individuals. Sequencing used immunoSEQ multiplex PCR; TCRdb keeps in-frame clones, though not all of them. Of just over 2,000,000 clones listed, 90% to 95% are singletons. What was sequenced was naive CD4+ T cells sorted from blood. Stated subset: CD45RA+ positively selected. Source of these receptors: a man younger than 35 in good health.

Many counts were recorded for this clone. This sample also contains other DNA sequences that code for the same CDR3. The rearrangement links TRBV30 to TRBJ1-6; TRBD1 aligns across 7 bases. CDR1 and CDR2 (germline): GTSNPN, SVGIG (reference sequence). V lost 6 bases and J lost 6; bases outside the gene matches: 5. The CDR3 length is 13 residues. The CDR3 loop reads CACSGQFNSPLHF. The DNA of the CDR3 is TGTGCCTGCTCGGGACAGTTTAATTCACCCCTCCACTTT.

The chain employs TRBV14 and TRBJ1-5; 7 positions agree with TRBD1. The length of the CDR3 is 18 residues. The ends lost 1 base at V and 0 bases at J; junction bases unmatched: 9. Germline CDR1 and CDR2: SGHDN and FVKESK. CDR3 region: CASSQAGTVSYSNQPQHF. The CDR3 nucleotides read TGTGCCAGCAGCCAAGCCGGGACAGTCTCTTATAGCAATCAGCCCCAGCATTTT. Full variable domain (remainder filled in from reference TRBV14 and TRBJ1-5): EAGVTQFPSHSVIEKGQTVTLRCDPISGHDNLYWYRRVMGKEIKFLLHFVKESKQDESGMPNNRFLAERTGGTYSTLKVQPAELEDSGVYFCASSQAGTVSYSNQPQHFGDGTRLSIL.

This CDR3 reads CASSLRATINYGYTF. DNA for the CDR3: TGTGCCAGTAGTCTGAGGGCCACCATTAACTATGGCTACACCTTC. The rearrangement joins TRBV19 to TRBJ1-2; the D is unclear. CDR3 size: 15 residues. Germline values: CDR1 LNHDA, CDR2 SQIVND (reference sequence). Trimming took off 5 bases at V and 1 base at J, with 14 bases between the two ends.

Worth noting for this clone: Other nucleotide sequences from this sample produce the same CDR3. V gene TRBV5-1 combines with J gene TRBJ1-5, with D possibly being TRBD1 (5 bases). V was cut by 0 bases and J by 0 bases, with 7 bases left in between. This CDR3 is 15 amino acids long. Per germline, CDR1 SGHRS and CDR2 YFSETQ. CDR3 sequence: CASSLGGTSNQPQHF. Here the CDR3 DNA reads TGCGCCAGCAGCTTGGGGGGGACTAGCAATCAGCCCCAGCATTTT.

The chain couples TRBV5-6 to TRBJ1-5; 10 bases line up with TRBD1. CDR3 length: 16 residues. CDR1 and CDR2 from the germline V gene are SGHDT and YYEEEE. The V and J ends lost 1 base and 6 bases, in that order; junction bases with no gene match: 7. CDR3 sequence: CASSLYRTGGPQPQHF. The CDR3 nucleotides are TGTGCCAGCAGCTTGTACAGGACAGGGGGTCCTCAGCCCCAGCATTTT. Full variable domain (outside the CDR3, taken from reference TRBV5-6 and TRBJ1-5): DAGVTQSPTHLIKTRGQQVTLRCSPKSGHDTVSWYQQALGQGPQFIFQYYEEEERQRGNFPDRFSGHQFPNYSSELNVNALLLGDSALYLCASSLYRTGGPQPQHFGDGTRLSIL.